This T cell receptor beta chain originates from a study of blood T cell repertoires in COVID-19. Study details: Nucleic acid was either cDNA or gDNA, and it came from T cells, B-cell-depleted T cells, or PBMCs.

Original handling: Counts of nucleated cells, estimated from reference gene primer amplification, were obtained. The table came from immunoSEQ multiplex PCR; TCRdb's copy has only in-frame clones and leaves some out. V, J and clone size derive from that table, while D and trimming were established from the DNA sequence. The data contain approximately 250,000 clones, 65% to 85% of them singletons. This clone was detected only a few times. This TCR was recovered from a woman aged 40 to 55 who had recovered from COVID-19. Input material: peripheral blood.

CDR3 coding DNA: TGTGCCAGCATCCCCACCCCCCTAGTCGGCTACACCTTC. This codes for CASIPTPLVGYTF. The gene calls are TRBV2 and TRBJ1-2; D uncertain. Germline assignment: CDR1 SNHLY and CDR2 FYNNEI. The germline V and J ends were trimmed by 7 bases and 8 bases, with 17 bases remaining between them. This CDR3 region has 13 residues.